One sample yielded the 8 T cell receptor beta chains listed below, sequenced in a study of CD8 T cells in Susac syndrome. The RNA, about 0.45 to 1 ug, was put through reverse transcription using random hexamers. From the immunoSEQ multiplex PCR reads, TCRdb called clonotypes with MiXCR, one entry per CDR3 protein. The table records hundreds of thousands of distinct CDR3 sequences, approximately 95% of them present only once. The sample consisted of CD4+ T cells from PBMCs. The receptors were gathered from a human donor with multiple sclerosis.

DNA for the CDR3: TGTGCCTGGAGTGCGGTCCGGTATTCCGGGGAGCTGTTTTTT. Protein: CAWSAVRYSGELFF. The rearrangement links TRBV30 to TRBJ2-2; D unclear. The CDR3 loop spans 14 amino acids. The germline V and J ends were trimmed by 1 base and 6 bases, with 12 bases remaining between them. Germline values: CDR1 GTSNPN, CDR2 SVGIG (reference sequence).

V usage is TRBV9 and J usage is TRBJ2-7; weak D call: TRBD1 (6 bases). V lost 0 bases and J 5 bases, leaving 15 bases between the germline ends. The CDR3 consists of 15 residues. CDR1 and CDR2 from the germline V gene are SGDLS and YYNGEE. The CDR3 reads CASSVGALQGNEQYV. CDR3 nucleotide sequence: TGTGCCAGCAGCGTAGGTGCTCTCCAGGGGAACGAGCAGTACGTC.

The rearrangement links TRBV7-9 to TRBJ2-7; D remains ambiguous. The germline V and J ends were trimmed by 3 bases and 2 bases, with 5 bases remaining between them. The CDR3 runs 12 residues. Germline V gene lookup returns CDR1 SEHNR and CDR2 FQNEAQ (reference sequence). CDR3 in DNA: TGTGCCAGCAGCTTTTCCACCTACGAGCAGTACTTC. Translating it yields CASSFSTYEQYF.

This sequence joins TRBV29-1 and TRBJ1-1, with D possibly being TRBD1 (6 bases). The ends were cut back, 3 bases at V and 0 bases at J, with 8 bases in the middle. Germline loops: CDR1 SQVTM, CDR2 ANQGSEA. This CDR3 spans 13 amino acids. CDR3 sequence: CSVEGHLNTEAFF. The DNA of the CDR3 is TGCAGCGTTGAGGGACATTTGAACACTGAAGCTTTCTTT.

The chain combines TRBV11-2 with TRBJ1-6, with D tentatively TRBD1 (5 bases). Germline CDR1 and CDR2: SGHAT and FQNNGV. The CDR3 runs to 14 residues. Trimming took off 4 bases at V and 7 bases at J, with 11 bases between the two ends. The CDR3 loop reads CASSSRGWNSPLHF. CDR3 nucleotides: TGTGCCAGCAGCTCAAGGGGTTGGAATTCACCCCTCCACTTT.

This chain uses TRBV20-1 with TRBJ2-5, with 12 bases matching TRBD2. The J segment lost 6 bases and the V segment lost 6 bases, leaving 5 bases of the junction unmatched. The germline V gene encodes CDR1 DFQATT and CDR2 SNEGSKA (reference sequence). This CDR3 is built from 13 residues. CDR3: CSATSGGLKTQYF. The CDR3 coding sequence is TGCAGTGCCACTAGCGGGGGGCTGAAGACCCAGTACTTC.

This clonotype has just one count. V is TRBV27 and J is TRBJ2-1, with D possibly TRBD1 on 5 matching bases. V was shortened by 7 bases and J by 4 bases, with 20 bases between the two germline ends. The germline V gene encodes CDR1 MNHEY and CDR2 SMNVEV (reference sequence). The CDR3 is 16 amino acids. This CDR3 is CASTSGWGRAYNEQFF. CDR3 bases: TGTGCCAGCACCTCCGGGTGGGGCCGAGCTTACAATGAGCAGTTCTTC.

In this sample, this clonotype turned up once. CDR3 bases: TGCAGCGTTGGACGGGCCTTCTACAATGAGCAGTTCTTC. This translates into CSVGRAFYNEQFF. This chain uses TRBV29-1 with TRBJ2-1, with D unresolved. The CDR3 totals 13 residues. Germline V CDR1 and CDR2: SQVTM, ANQGSEA. V gave up 4 bases and J gave up 3 bases, with 10 bases separating them.